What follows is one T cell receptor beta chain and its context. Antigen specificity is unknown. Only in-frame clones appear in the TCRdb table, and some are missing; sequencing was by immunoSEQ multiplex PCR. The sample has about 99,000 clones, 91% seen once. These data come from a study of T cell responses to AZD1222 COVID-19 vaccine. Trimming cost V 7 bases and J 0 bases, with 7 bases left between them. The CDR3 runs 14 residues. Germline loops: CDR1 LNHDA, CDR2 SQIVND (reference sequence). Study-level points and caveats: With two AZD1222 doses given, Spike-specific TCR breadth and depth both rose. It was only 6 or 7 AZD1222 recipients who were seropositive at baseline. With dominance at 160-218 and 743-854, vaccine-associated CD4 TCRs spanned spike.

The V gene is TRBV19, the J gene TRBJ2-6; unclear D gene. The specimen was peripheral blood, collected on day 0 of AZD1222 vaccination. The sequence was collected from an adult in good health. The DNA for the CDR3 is TGTGCCAGTAAGGAGCCCTCTGGGGCCAACGTCCTGACTTTC. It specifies CASKEPSGANVLTF.